This T cell receptor (beta chain) stems from a study of shared clonotypes between healthy human individuals (TCRdb year 2020). With respect to the entire study: Three men and a couple of women, aged 18 to 49 years, made up the cohort. For each donor, CD4 naive and CD4 memory were each run on three plates, CD8 naive on two plates, and CD8 memory on one plate. The study deeply sequenced blood TCR repertoires of about 5 healthy adults to estimate repertoire size and the extent of clonotype sharing between individuals. Different laboratories and diverse techniques were used to prepare libraries and sequence TCR repertoires, to increase sequencing depth and limit assay-specific biases. Per donor, leukapheresis produced somewhere between about 0.9 and 9.5 billion PBMCs.

This clone has a handful of counts. The clone's antigen remains unknown. Per-base quality was not reported, and no clone a single base away is much larger than it. The cysteine opens and the phenylalanine closes a CDR3 of 15 amino acids. Just CDR3 DNA is preserved here, 45 bases in frame from base 1. The germline V end is reduced by 6 bases and the J end by 4 bases; junction bases left unmatched: 11. Taken from the germline V gene (reference sequence), the CDR1 and CDR2 loops are MNHEY and SMNVEV. The donors were healthy, HIV-negative adults who had no recently reported acute infections or vaccinations. All donors were Caucasian adults living in Nashville, Tennessee, USA. CD4+ T cells were enriched by magnetic negative selection, after which naive cells were positively selected on CD45RA and the negative fraction was taken as the memory subset. Blood was collected by leukapheresis, and PBMCs were isolated by Ficoll-Histopaque density gradient centrifugation and then cryopreserved in liquid nitrogen vapor phase. Purity and quantity of every magnetically sorted T cell population were checked by analytical flow cytometry. Genomic DNA was isolated from each sorted fraction and quantified by UV absorbance on a Nanodrop 2000c.

Using the deep immunoSEQ assay, multiplex PCR amplified TCR CDR3 regions from genomic DNA. Genomic DNA extracted from each cell subset was distributed evenly over all wells of several immunoSEQ 96-well plates, and each plate served as one replicate. For sorted subsets, about 220 ng of genomic DNA, equivalent to 25,000 to 30,000 T cell genomes, went into each replicate PCR. Purified libraries were measured with a Qubit 3.0 fluorometer, size-checked on a Bioanalyzer 2100, and measured again with the KAPA Library Quantification kit. Every immunoSEQ 96-well plate was sequenced on a dedicated single-read 150-cycle Illumina NextSeq 550 flow cell. As for the original processing: Because the immunoSEQ output included only junctional sequences and no quality scores, the filtering could not be the same as the filtering used for full-length reads. To assign V/J genes and CDR3, sequences were annotated against IMGT germline references using PyIR, a Python wrapper for IgBLAST v1.9. Reads were filtered out if the reads had weak V/J assignments (E-value above 1e-6), no CDR3, stop codons, out-of-frame junctions, or ambiguous translated residues. A V3J clonotype was defined by an identical inferred V gene, J gene, and CDR3 amino acid sequence. Percentage overlap between repertoires was computed as shared unique clonotypes divided by the size of the smaller repertoire. RTK rarefaction, the Chao1 estimator, and Recon v2.1 estimates of unobserved clonotypes were used to assess repertoire richness. Generation probabilities for all TCRbeta clonotypes obtained by the gDNA method from a handful of donors were computed using OLGA. TCRdb holds this immuneACCESS table with in-frame rearrangements only. Some clones are missing; in checked studies, unresolved V genes explain under half, and the rest has no known cause. Clone size and the V and J calls come from that table; the DNA yielded D and trimming. The sample has some 2.4 million clones on record, 80% to 95% of them singletons. The ten largest clones take up 0.36% of the sample.

Summary of the overall study and its limitations: Naive subsets generally had larger estimated clonotype richness than memory subsets did. Sampling was restricted to blood, and TCR repertoires in tissues likely differ from the TCR repertoires found in blood. Pairwise subsampling led to the expectation that sequencing depth would affect the degree of clonotype sharing among donors. Rarefaction of sorted-subset datasets indicated incomplete sequencing despite the large sequencing depth. The small number of donors limited the genetic and exposure-history diversity represented. Higher generation probabilities were observed for clonotypes shared by all four sorted-subset donors than for non-shared clonotypes. Approximately 5% of naive CD4, roughly 3.5% of naive CD8, 2.3% of memory CD4, and 0.4% of memory CD8 clonotypes were shared across a few donors.

This receptor was identified in a man younger than 30 in good health. Some clones in this sample may be carry-over from other donors' samples. The V gene is TRBV27 and the J gene is TRBJ1-2, and 7 bases in between align with TRBD1. What was sequenced was naive CD4+ T cells from PBMCs. The meaning of the sample's cell subset or site label: CD45RA+ positively selected. The DNA sequence follows: TGTGCCAGCAGCACCGGGACAGCGGGCAGCTATGGCTACACCTTC. It is translated as CASSTGTAGSYGYTF.